The rows below give T cell receptor beta chains drawn from one sample of a study of molecular identifiers for immune sequencing clone quantification. TCRdb called the PCR reads again in MiXCR, with one record for every CDR3 protein. The sample shows about 320,000 distinct CDR3 sequences, roughly 23% of them seen only once. Material: naive CD8+ T cells from blood, with Jurkat cell RNA spiked in. The source of these receptors is a human donor in good health. Some libraries in this study had Jurkat cell RNA spiked in. CDR3s include the opening cysteine and the closing phenylalanine or tryptophan. The order of the fields is J gene, V gene, CDR3 protein.

TRBJ2-7 TRBV9 CASSPRDFLYEQYF
TRBJ2-7 TRBV4-3 CASSQARGQGEQYF
TRBJ1-1 TRBV7-9 CASSLAYGGTEAFF
TRBJ2-7 TRBV19 CASSIAVSGNEQYF
TRBJ1-1 TRBV29-1 CSVGSNTEAFF
TRBJ1-1 TRBV6-5 CASSYQEDTEAFF
TRBJ2-7 TRBV3-1 CASSFSTGAEEQYF
TRBJ2-1 TRBV27 CASSLSGQGAIDEQFF
TRBJ2-5 TRBV4-1 CASSQDPASGVETQYF
TRBJ2-1 TRBV9 CASSVATLAGIGEQFF
TRBJ2-1 TRBV5-4 CASSSGGASYNEQFF
TRBJ2-7 TRBV5-1 CASRRMWGSYEQYF
TRBJ2-7 TRBV11-2 CASSLGVSVYEQYF
TRBJ2-3 TRBV11-3 CASSLFPGDMGTDTQYF
TRBJ2-7 TRBV6-6 CASSYSARGGEQYF
TRBJ2-1 TRBV30 CAWTSGNDNEQFF
TRBJ2-3 TRBV29-1 CSVEGLTDTQYF
TRBJ1-6 TRBV20-1 CSARDDRAGAYNSPLHF
TRBJ2-3 TRBV12-3/TRBV12-4 CASSFLPDLANTDTQYF
TRBJ2-5 TRBV7-8 CASSSPGTLETQYF
TRBJ2-7 TRBV2 CASSGGGSGDNEQYF
TRBJ1-5 TRBV12-3/TRBV12-4 CASSTPDRVNQPQHF
TRBJ2-7 TRBV14 CASSQVSSREQYF
TRBJ1-1 TRBV29-1 CSVVSWGSNTEAFF
TRBJ2-3 TRBV4-3 CASSQDMTTDTQYF
TRBJ1-1 TRBV19 CASSIKQTTSTEAFF
TRBJ2-5 TRBV30 CAWSVLSETQYF
TRBJ1-1 TRBV7-2 CASSPPGQILAFF
TRBJ1-1 TRBV6-5 CASSYSTLNTEAFF
TRBJ2-7 TRBV5-1 CASSLQGSDYEQYF
TRBJ2-5 TRBV7-8 CASSPSGGQETQYF